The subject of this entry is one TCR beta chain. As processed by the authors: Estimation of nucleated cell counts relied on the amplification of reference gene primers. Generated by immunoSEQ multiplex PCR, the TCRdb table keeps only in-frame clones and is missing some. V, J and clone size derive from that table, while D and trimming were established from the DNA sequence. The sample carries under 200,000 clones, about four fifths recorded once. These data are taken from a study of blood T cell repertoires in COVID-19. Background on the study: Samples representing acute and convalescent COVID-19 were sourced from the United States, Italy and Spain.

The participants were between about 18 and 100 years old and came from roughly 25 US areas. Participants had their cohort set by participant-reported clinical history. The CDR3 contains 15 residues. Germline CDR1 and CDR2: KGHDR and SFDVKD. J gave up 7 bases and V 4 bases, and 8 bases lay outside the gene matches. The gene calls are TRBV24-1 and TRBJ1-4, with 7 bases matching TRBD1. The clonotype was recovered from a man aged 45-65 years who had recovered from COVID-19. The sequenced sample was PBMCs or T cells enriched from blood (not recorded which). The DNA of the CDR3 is TGTGCCACCAGTGACCCTGACAGGGAACCTGAAAAACTGTTTTTT. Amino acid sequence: CATSDPDREPEKLFF.